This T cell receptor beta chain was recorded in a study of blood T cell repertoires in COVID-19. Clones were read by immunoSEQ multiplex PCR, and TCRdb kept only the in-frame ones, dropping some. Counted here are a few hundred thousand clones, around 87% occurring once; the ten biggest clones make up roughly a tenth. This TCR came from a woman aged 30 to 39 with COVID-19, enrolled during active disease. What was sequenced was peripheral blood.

CDR3 nucleotide sequence: TGTGCCAGCTCTTGGGACAGGGGAGGGTTTCAGCCCCAGCATTTT. Translating gives CASSWDRGGFQPQHF. The chain couples TRBV2 to TRBJ1-5; 10 positions match TRBD1. With V trimmed by 8 bases and J by 6 bases, 10 bases remained unmatched. The CDR3 has 15 residues. CDR1 SNHLY and CDR2 FYNNEI come from the germline V gene.